These T cell receptor beta chains were read from a single sample in a study of post-analysis software for immune sequencing data. TCRdb redid the calling of the PCR reads with MiXCR, one entry per CDR3 protein. The data hold about 800,000 distinct CDR3 sequences, with roughly 27% observed a single time. Source material: blood. The receptor source for this set is a girl between 10 and 17 years old with multiple sclerosis. CDR3s include the opening cysteine and the closing phenylalanine or tryptophan. Fields, in order: CDR3 length, clone size, J gene, D gene, V gene, CDR3 protein, CDR3 DNA. D genes are given only for firm matches. Clone size is stated in some rows and not others, as once, few, many or a class when expanded.

16 few TRBJ2-7 NA TRBV5-5 CASSLVSDGGYHEQYF TGTGCCAGCAGCTTGGTCTCTGACGGGGGTTATCACGAGCAGTACTTC
16 NA TRBJ2-5 TRBD1 TRBV2 CASSLPGQGDQETQYF TGTGCCAGCAGTTTACCGGGACAGGGGGACCAAGAGACCCAGTACTTC
13 few TRBJ2-7 NA TRBV7-2 CASSLETGREQYF TGTGCCAGCAGCTTAGAAACAGGGCGTGAGCAGTACTTC
14 NA TRBJ1-2 NA TRBV7-2 CASSFTTGNYGYTF TGTGCCAGCAGCTTCACGACAGGCAACTATGGCTACACCTTC
14 few TRBJ2-1 TRBD2 TRBV7-2 CASSLWEGHNEQFF TGTGCCAGCAGCTTGTGGGAGGGCCACAATGAGCAGTTCTTC
14 NA TRBJ2-2 NA TRBV5-1 CASGLDPVPGELFF TGCGCCAGCGGCCTCGACCCGGTACCCGGGGAGCTGTTTTTT
15 NA TRBJ2-3 NA TRBV5-5 CASSLLEGYTDTQYF TGTGCCAGCAGCTTGCTGGAGGGATACACAGATACGCAGTATTTT
15 few TRBJ2-4 TRBD1 TRBV20-1 CSATPVPGGFDIQYF TGCAGTGCCACCCCGGTCCCAGGGGGCTTTGACATTCAGTACTTC
18 NA TRBJ2-6 NA TRBV5-1 CASSLVLTGGLGANVLPF TGCGCCAGCAGCTTGGTTCTGACAGGCGGGTTGGGGGCCAACGTCCTGCCTTTC
14 few TRBJ2-1 TRBD2 TRBV20-1 CSAVGLAGGNEQFF TGCAGTGCCGTAGGACTAGCGGGAGGGAATGAGCAGTTCTTC
13 many TRBJ2-1 TRBD1 TRBV15 CATSPTGANEQFF TGTGCCACCAGCCCGACAGGGGCCAATGAGCAGTTCTTC
13 NA TRBJ2-7 NA TRBV20-1 CSARTAYSYEQYF TGCAGTGCTAGGACTGCTTACTCCTACGAGCAGTACTTC
16 NA TRBJ2-3 NA TRBV20-1 CSARPTSAASTDTQYF TGCAGTGCTAGACCGACCAGCGCAGCTAGCACAGATACGCAGTATTTT
20 NA TRBJ2-6 TRBD1 TRBV6-5 CASSYSARDRVNYGANVLTF TGTGCCAGCAGTTACTCTGCCCGGGACAGGGTAAATTATGGGGCCAACGTCCTGACTTTC
14 NA TRBJ1-5 TRBD1 TRBV6-2/TRBV6-3 CASSYIQGNQPQHF TGTGCCAGCAGTTACATACAGGGGAATCAGCCCCAGCATTTT
16 NA TRBJ2-5 TRBD1 TRBV12-3/TRBV12-4 CASTIRTGGIQETQYF TGTGCCAGCACGATCCGGACAGGGGGGATCCAAGAGACCCAGTACTTC
13 few TRBJ1-1 NA TRBV20-1 CSARRGVDTEAFF TGCAGTGCTAGAAGGGGAGTTGACACTGAAGCTTTCTTT
17 many TRBJ2-5 TRBD2 TRBV6-1 CASWAPGLASSGETQYF TGTGCCAGTTGGGCCCCGGGACTAGCGTCCTCCGGGGAGACCCAGTACTTC
11 NA TRBJ2-7 NA TRBV29-1 CSVQGTETRYF TGCAGCGTTCAGGGGACGGAGACCCGGTACTTC
15 NA TRBJ2-3 TRBD1 TRBV5-1 CASSQTTGGTDTQYF TGCGCCAGCAGCCAGACGACAGGGGGTACAGATACGCAGTATTTT
15 few TRBJ2-1 NA TRBV10-2 CASSVTLSSYNEQFF TGCGCCAGCAGTGTGACTCTAAGCTCCTACAATGAGCAGTTCTTC
14 NA TRBJ1-1 NA TRBV7-6 CASSLSRFHTEAFF TGTGCCAGCAGCTTGTCCCGGTTTCACACTGAAGCTTTCTTT
20 few TRBJ2-6 NA TRBV6-1 CASRALNRDNLFSGANVLTF TGTGCCAGCAGGGCCCTCAACCGGGACAATCTCTTCTCTGGGGCCAACGTCCTGACTTTC
15 few TRBJ2-7 TRBD2 TRBV12-3/TRBV12-4 CASSHSGSFSYEQYF TGTGCCAGCAGCCACAGCGGGAGCTTCTCCTACGAGCAGTACTTC
14 few TRBJ1-2 NA TRBV20-1 CSARNTGGVHGYTF TGCAGTGCTAGAAATACGGGGGGCGTACATGGCTACACCTTC
15 NA TRBJ1-2 NA TRBV7-2 CASSSDSGRGYPGTF TGTGCCAGCAGCTCAGACTCGGGCAGGGGATATCCAGGCACCTTC
14 NA TRBJ2-7 NA TRBV5-8 CTSSLRGPSYEQYF TGTACCAGCAGCTTGCGTGGTCCCTCCTACGAGCAGTACTTC
16 NA TRBJ1-5 NA TRBV6-1 CASSDPGGTSNQPQHF TGTGCCAGCAGTGACCCCGGGGGAACTAGCAATCAGCCCCAGCATTTT
14 few TRBJ1-1 TRBD1 TRBV7-9 CASSLPGGNTEAFF TGTGCCAGCAGCTTACCAGGGGGGAACACTGAAGCTTTCTTT
12 NA TRBJ1-2 TRBD1 TRBV20-1 CSAPPETGRYTF TGCAGTGCCCCTCCCGAGACAGGGAGATACACCTTC
14 NA TRBJ2-7 NA TRBV7-9 CASRNGTRPYEQYF TGTGCCAGCAGGAACGGGACCCGGCCCTACGAGCAGTACTTC
16 many TRBJ2-3 NA TRBV5-1 CASSLRLIVGTDTQYF TGCGCCAGCAGCTTACGTCTAATAGTAGGCACAGATACGCAGTATTTT
13 NA TRBJ2-2 NA TRBV20-1 CSAQSRVTGELFF TGCAGTGCTCAGAGCAGGGTGACCGGGGAGCTGTTTTTT
17 NA TRBJ1-5 NA TRBV12-3/TRBV12-4 CASSLAFGRESNQPQHF TGTGCCAGCAGTTTAGCGTTTGGGCGGGAGAGCAATCAGCCCCAGCATTTT
15 NA TRBJ2-2 TRBD2 TRBV6-5 CASKLQRGNTGELFF TGTGCCAGCAAATTGCAGCGGGGGAACACCGGGGAGCTGTTTTTT
14 NA TRBJ2-3 TRBD1 TRBV29-1 CSAAEGASTDTQYF TGCAGCGCTGCTGAGGGGGCCAGCACAGATACGCAGTATTTT
16 NA TRBJ2-3 NA TRBV4-1 CASSLKEDLSTDMQYF TGCGCCAGCAGCCTGAAGGAGGATCTTAGCACCGATATGCAGTATTTT
15 few TRBJ2-1 TRBD2 TRBV7-9 CASSFASGIYNEQFF TGTGCCAGCAGCTTTGCTAGCGGCATCTACAATGAGCAGTTCTTC
15 NA TRBJ2-5 NA TRBV28 CASSAAWELKETQYF TGTGCCAGCAGTGCGGCTTGGGAGCTAAAAGAGACCCAGTACTTC
16 NA TRBJ2-1 TRBD2 TRBV15 CATSRDRAGGRNEQFF TGTGCCACCAGCAGAGATCGGGCGGGAGGAAGGAATGAGCAGTTCTTC
13 NA TRBJ1-1 NA TRBV4-1 CACSRSDQGEAFF TGCGCCTGCAGCCGCTCAGACCAGGGTGAAGCTTTCTTT